The 6 T cell receptor beta chains reported below all come from one sample, sequenced in a study of shared clonotypes between healthy human individuals. Clones were sequenced by immunoSEQ multiplex PCR, and TCRdb holds only the in-frame ones, with some missing. The sample consists of 2.3 million or so clones, 85% to 95% of them appearing once. Sequencing was carried out using naive CD4+ T cells from PBMCs. Subset specified: CD45RA+ positively selected. Receptors were obtained from a man aged 18 to 35 in good health. Some clones in this sample may be carry-over from other donors' samples.

V gene TRBV5-1 combines with J gene TRBJ2-3; 7 positions agree with TRBD1. This CDR3 has 15 residues. V gave up 5 bases and J gave up 3 bases; unmatched junction bases: 9. Germline assignment: CDR1 SGHRS and CDR2 YFSETQ. The CDR3, as DNA: TGCGCCAGCAGGAGAGGGACAGAGAGAACAGATACGCAGTATTTT. Protein sequence: CASRRGTERTDTQYF.

The V gene is TRBV27, the J gene TRBJ1-2; a weak D match, TRBD1 (5 bases). The CDR3 has 15 residues. The V end lost 6 bases, the J end lost 3 bases, and 17 bases lay between the germline ends. In germline, CDR1 is MNHEY, CDR2 SMNVEV (reference sequence). DNA of the CDR3: TGTGCCAGCAGCCTTCGTCTCCAGGGCCACTATGGCTACACCTTC. Translating gives CASSLRLQGHYGYTF.

The chain carries TRBV4-1 and TRBJ2-3, with 13 bases fitting TRBD2. In germline, CDR1 is MGHRA, CDR2 YSYEKL. V was clipped by 3 bases and J by 3 bases; unmatched bases: 18. The CDR3 runs 21 residues. The CDR3 reads CASSHPGGLAGEGWGTDTQYF. CDR3 sequence (DNA): TGCGCCAGCAGCCACCCCGGCGGACTAGCGGGAGAAGGTTGGGGTACAGATACGCAGTATTTT.

Concerning this clone: This sample includes further DNA sequences coding for the same CDR3. This chain uses TRBV7-9 with TRBJ1-1, with no clear D. V dropped 4 bases and J dropped 1 base, with 7 bases sitting between them. Germline CDR1 SEHNR, CDR2 FQNEAQ (reference sequence). This CDR3 has 13 amino acids. The CDR3 is CASSSTGNTEAFF. In nucleotides, the CDR3 is TGTGCCAGCAGCTCCACGGGGAACACTGAAGCTTTCTTT.

This chain uses TRBV28 with TRBJ1-5, with D maybe TRBD1 (5 bases). Germline loops: CDR1 MDHEN, CDR2 SYDVKM. The CDR3 runs to 15 residues. The V end lost 4 bases, the J end lost 2 bases, and 12 bases lay between the germline ends. Written as DNA, the CDR3 is TGTGCCAGCAGTTCTTACCGGGACGGCAATCAGCCCCAGCATTTT. As protein: CASSSYRDGNQPQHF.

The rearrangement uses TRBV6-6 and TRBJ1-5, with D possibly TRBD1 on 6 matching bases. The V gene's germline CDR1 is MNHNY and CDR2 SVGAGI (reference sequence). Trimming removed 5 bases from V and 4 bases from J, with 15 bases in between. The CDR3 spans 15 residues. CDR3 sequence reads: CASSPLPGVNQPQHF. CDR3 sequence (DNA): TGTGCCAGCAGTCCCCTTCCAGGGGTGAATCAGCCCCAGCATTTT.